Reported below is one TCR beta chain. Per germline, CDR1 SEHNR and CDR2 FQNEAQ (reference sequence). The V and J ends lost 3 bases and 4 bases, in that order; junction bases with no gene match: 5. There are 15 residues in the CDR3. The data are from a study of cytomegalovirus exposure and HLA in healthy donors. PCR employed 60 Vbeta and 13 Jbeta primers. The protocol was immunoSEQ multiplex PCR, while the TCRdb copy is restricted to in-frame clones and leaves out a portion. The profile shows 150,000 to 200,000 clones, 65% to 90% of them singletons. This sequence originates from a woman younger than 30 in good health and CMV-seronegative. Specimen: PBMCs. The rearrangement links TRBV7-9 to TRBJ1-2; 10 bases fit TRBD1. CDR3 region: CASSLGTGVSYGYTF. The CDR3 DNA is TGTGCCAGCAGCTTGGGGACAGGGGTGTCCTATGGCTACACCTTC.